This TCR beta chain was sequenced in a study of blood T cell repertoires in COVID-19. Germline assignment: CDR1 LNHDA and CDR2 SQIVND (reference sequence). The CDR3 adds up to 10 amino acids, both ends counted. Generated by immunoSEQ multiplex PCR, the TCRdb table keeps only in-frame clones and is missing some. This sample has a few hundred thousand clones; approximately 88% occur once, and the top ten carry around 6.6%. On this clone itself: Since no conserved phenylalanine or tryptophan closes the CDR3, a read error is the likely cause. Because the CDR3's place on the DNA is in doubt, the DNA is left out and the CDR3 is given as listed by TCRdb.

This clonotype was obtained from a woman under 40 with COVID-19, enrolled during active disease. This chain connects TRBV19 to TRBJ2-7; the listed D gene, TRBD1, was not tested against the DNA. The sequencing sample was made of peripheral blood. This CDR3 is CASSIGTGRG.